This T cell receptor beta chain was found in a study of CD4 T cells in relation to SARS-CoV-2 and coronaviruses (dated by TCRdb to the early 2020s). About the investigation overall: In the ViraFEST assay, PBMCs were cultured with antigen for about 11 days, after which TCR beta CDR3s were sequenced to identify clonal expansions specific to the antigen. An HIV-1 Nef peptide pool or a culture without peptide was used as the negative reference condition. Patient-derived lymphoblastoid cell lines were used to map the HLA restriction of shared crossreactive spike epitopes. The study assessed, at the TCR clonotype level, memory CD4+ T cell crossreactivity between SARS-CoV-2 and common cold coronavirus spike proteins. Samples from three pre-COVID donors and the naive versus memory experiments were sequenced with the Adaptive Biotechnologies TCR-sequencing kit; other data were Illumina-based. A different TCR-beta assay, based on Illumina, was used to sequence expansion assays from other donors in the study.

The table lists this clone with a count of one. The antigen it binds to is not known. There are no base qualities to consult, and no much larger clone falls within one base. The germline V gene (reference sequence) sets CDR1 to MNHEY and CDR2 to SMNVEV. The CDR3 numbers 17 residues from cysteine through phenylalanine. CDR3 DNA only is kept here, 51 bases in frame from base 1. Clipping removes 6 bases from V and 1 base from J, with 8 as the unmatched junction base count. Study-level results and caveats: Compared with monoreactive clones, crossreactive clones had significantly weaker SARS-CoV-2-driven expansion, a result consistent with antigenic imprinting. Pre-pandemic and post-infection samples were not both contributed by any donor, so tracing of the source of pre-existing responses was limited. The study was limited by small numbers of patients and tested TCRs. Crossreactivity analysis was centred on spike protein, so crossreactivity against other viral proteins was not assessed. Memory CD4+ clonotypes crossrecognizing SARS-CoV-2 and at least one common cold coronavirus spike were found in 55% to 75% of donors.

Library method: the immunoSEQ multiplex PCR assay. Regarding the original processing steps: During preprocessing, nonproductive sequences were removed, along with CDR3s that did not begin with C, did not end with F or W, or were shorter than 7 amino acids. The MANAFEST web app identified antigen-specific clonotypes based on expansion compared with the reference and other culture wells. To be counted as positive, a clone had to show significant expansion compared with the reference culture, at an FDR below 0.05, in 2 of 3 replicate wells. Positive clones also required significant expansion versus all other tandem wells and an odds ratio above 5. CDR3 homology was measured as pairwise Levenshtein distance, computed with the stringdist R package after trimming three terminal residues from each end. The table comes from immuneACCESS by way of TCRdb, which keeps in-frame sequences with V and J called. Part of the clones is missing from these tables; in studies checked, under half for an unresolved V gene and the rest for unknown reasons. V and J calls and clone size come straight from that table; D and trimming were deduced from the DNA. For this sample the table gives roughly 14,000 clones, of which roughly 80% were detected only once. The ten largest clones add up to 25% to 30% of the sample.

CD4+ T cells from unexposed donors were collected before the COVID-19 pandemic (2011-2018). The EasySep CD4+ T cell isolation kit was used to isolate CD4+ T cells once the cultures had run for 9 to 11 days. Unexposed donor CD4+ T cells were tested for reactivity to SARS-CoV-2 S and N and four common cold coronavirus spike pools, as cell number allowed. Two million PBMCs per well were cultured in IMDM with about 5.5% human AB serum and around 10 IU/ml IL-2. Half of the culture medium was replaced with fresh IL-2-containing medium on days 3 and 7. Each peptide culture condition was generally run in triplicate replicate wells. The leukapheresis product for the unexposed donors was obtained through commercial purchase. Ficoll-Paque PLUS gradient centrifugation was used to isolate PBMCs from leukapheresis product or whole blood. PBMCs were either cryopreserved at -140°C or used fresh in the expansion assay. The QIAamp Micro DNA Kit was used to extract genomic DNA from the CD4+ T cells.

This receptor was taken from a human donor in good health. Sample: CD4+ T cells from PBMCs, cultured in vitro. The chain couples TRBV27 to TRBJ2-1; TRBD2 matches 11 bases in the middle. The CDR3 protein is CASRGLAGGRSYNEQFF. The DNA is TGTGCCAGCAGAGGGCTAGCGGGAGGAAGGTCCTACAATGAGCAGTTCTTC.